These T cell receptor beta chains were read from a single sample in a study of identical twins. One entry per CDR3 protein results from TCRdb running MiXCR on the 5' RACE reads. Of a few hundred thousand distinct CDR3 sequences listed, roughly 9% are singletons. These data were also reused for a study on yellow fever vaccine responses in identical twins.

Sequenced input: CD8+ T cells sorted from blood. Receptor source: a woman younger than 30 in good health. Both conserved end residues are part of each CDR3. Where a row states a size, it is once, few, many or the class of an expanded clone; other rows omit it.

v_call | cdr3_length | clone_size | cdr3_aa
TRBV21-1 | 14 | - | CARGGTSGFYEQYF
TRBV20-1 | 15 | - | CSANWGGRPSYEQYF
TRBV29-1 | 16 | few | CSVAITGTFLTYEQYF
TRBV12-3/TRBV12-4 | 12 | many | CASTDDRGELFF
TRBV27 | 17 | many | CASSLVAQPAPRQPQHF
TRBV6-1 | 17 | few | CASSEAFYWDREETQYF
TRBV7-2 | 15 | many | CASRNRDRVNTEAFF
TRBV2 | 17 | - | CASSGPKGQPFTGELFF
TRBV28 | 17 | - | CASSMSRGGGITGELFF
TRBV5-1 | 15 | few | CASSTDGGWSYEQYF
TRBV12-3/TRBV12-4 | 12 | many | CASSLANEKLFF
TRBV7-9 | 15 | few | CASSFLDRGGYEQYF
TRBV4-3 | 15 | few | CASSLTQGVTDTQYF
TRBV7-9 | 12 | - | CASISLGGEQFF
TRBV28 | 16 | few | CASSGPGQGFTDTQYF
TRBV7-9 | 16 | many | CASSPVGFSNTGELFF
TRBV13 | 17 | - | CASSLGGTANPNYGYTF
TRBV6-4 | 16 | many | CASSASSTRHADTQYF
TRBV6-2/TRBV6-3 | 15 | many | CASSSPDRMNTEAFF
TRBV29-1 | 13 | many | CSFMTSDSYEQYF
TRBV5-1 | 14 | few | CASSGQRGGETQYF
TRBV4-2 | 16 | many | CASSPRLGGAEETQYF
TRBV14 | 13 | - | CASSQEGRRSMFF
TRBV29-1 | 12 | many | CSVAAGANEQFF
TRBV6-5 | 16 | many | CASSYSLAGDQETQYF
TRBV11-2 | 14 | - | CASSLRISRETQYF
TRBV9 | 16 | few | CASSVQGESGANVLTF
TRBV24-1 | 15 | many | CATSSWEPGYNEQFF
TRBV7-9 | 15 | few | CASSLGSPGANVLTF
TRBV6-1 | 14 | - | CASTPVLAANEQFF
TRBV9 | 13 | few | CASSVGAGGTQYF
TRBV5-5 | 17 | few | CASRITSAGGDYNEQFF
TRBV14 | 15 | - | CASSPRPGNLYGYTF
TRBV7-9 | 15 | many | CASTGPGQPEEKLFF
TRBV12-3/TRBV12-4 | 15 | many | CASSFMGGSTGELFF
TRBV29-1 | 13 | few | CSVTGEEVETQYF
TRBV6-2/TRBV6-3 | 12 | many | CASRQRGTEAFF
TRBV20-1 | 14 | - | CSARFLAGDNEQYF
TRBV5-1 | 13 | many | CASSPPNTGELFF
TRBV30 | 14 | many | CAWNLDRAPGELFF
TRBV6-1 | 16 | - | CASSTPWGPRGSEQYF
TRBV10-2 | 14 | many | CASGSALFNEKLFF
TRBV20-1 | 15 | - | CSARPWEGGIYGYTF
TRBV20-1 | 16 | few | CSASSLFGGANYGYTF
TRBV29-1 | 16 | - | CSVETRGEGQAHEQYF
TRBV7-2 | 16 | few | CASSPIWGGVADTQYF
TRBV2 | 13 | - | CASNPETSYEQYF
TRBV7-6 | 15 | many | CASSLKGGSSYEQYF
TRBV7-2 | 15 | - | CASSLATAGVYEQYF
TRBV25-1 | 16 | many | CASSWGRPYSGNTIYF
TRBV3-1 | 15 | - | CASSQVRRRWEKLFF
TRBV10-3 | 13 | few | CAISDPGTYEQYF
TRBV4-3 | 17 | many | CASSQDPTSASSYEQYF
TRBV5-1 | 16 | many | CASSLTSGTPTTEAFF
TRBV20-1 | 16 | few | CSARDYPGTVSYEQYF
TRBV4-3 | 15 | few | CASSPTRSGSGELFF
TRBV7-2 | 12 | many | CASSLEWNEQFF
TRBV28 | 15 | many | CASTLGGGQTDTQYF
TRBV28 | 15 | few | CASSLRGIRGYEQFF
TRBV6-1 | 15 | - | CASSEAQGANTEAFF